These 8 T cell receptor beta chains came from one sample sequenced in a study of shared T cell receptors in the human thymus. The assay was immunoSEQ multiplex PCR, and TCRdb's table has in-frame clones only and misses some. The sample yields 700,000 or so clones, 75% to 90% seen once. These data were also reused for a study on human thymus T cells.

Sequenced: thymocytes. All receptors come from a girl under two years old with a congenital heart defect.

The V gene is TRBV11-2, the J gene TRBJ1-3; 7 positions match TRBD1. Trimming removed 3 bases from V and 4 bases from J; junction bases left unmatched: 6. The germline V gene has CDR1 SGHAT and CDR2 FQNNGV. This CDR3 spans 15 amino acids. As DNA, the CDR3 is TGTGCCAGCAGCTTGGGACAGCCGCTCGGAAACACCATATATTTT. This sequence encodes CASSLGQPLGNTIYF.

The V call is TRBV4-1, the J call TRBJ1-5; TRBD1 is a possible D gene (5 bases). V lost 1 base and J 7 bases, leaving 17 bases between the germline ends. The CDR3 consists of 16 residues. Germline V gene lookup returns CDR1 MGHRA and CDR2 YSYEKL. The CDR3 region is CASSQGYIDSTQPQHF. The DNA of the CDR3 is TGCGCCAGCAGCCAAGGGTACATAGACAGTACCCAGCCCCAGCATTTT.

The chain employs TRBV27 and TRBJ1-2, with a tentative D call TRBD1 (5 bases). CDR1 MNHEY and CDR2 SMNVEV come from the germline V gene (reference sequence). The germline V and J ends were trimmed by 0 bases and 5 bases, with 7 bases remaining between them. CDR3 length: 13 residues. The CDR3 DNA reads as TGTGCCAGCAGTTTATCGAAGGGGTATGGCTACACCTTC. It encodes CASSLSKGYGYTF.

This sequence joins TRBV5-1 and TRBJ2-1; maybe TRBD2 (5 bases). V was clipped by 0 bases and J by 15 bases, with 13 bases between them. The V gene's germline CDR1 is SGHRS and CDR2 YFSETQ. The CDR3 is 12 amino acids. This CDR3 reads CASSLVDPRGFF. For the CDR3, the DNA is TGCGCCAGCAGCTTGGTGGACCCCCGGGGGTTCTTC.

The chain carries TRBV5-4 and TRBJ2-5, with a weak D call TRBD2 (5 bases). Germline CDR1 and CDR2: SGHNT and YYREEE (reference sequence). V was pared by 1 base and J by 0 bases, with 16 bases between. The CDR3 has 17 amino acids. Here the CDR3 DNA reads TGTGCCAGCAGCTTGCTCGGGGTCAATATCTACCAAGAGACCCAGTACTTC. Its protein product is CASSLLGVNIYQETQYF.

The genes are TRBV9 and TRBJ2-1; 14 nucleotides agree with TRBD2. V lost 4 bases, J lost 1 base, and 13 bases stayed unmatched. The V gene's germline CDR1 is SGDLS and CDR2 YYNGEE. The CDR3 extends over 20 amino acids. The CDR3 DNA is TGTGCCAGCAGCCCACCCTCGGGACTAGCGGGGGCCCGTTCCTACAATGAGCAGTTCTTC. This encodes CASSPPSGLAGARSYNEQFF.

The chain carries TRBV6-1 and TRBJ1-3, with D possibly matching TRBD1 (6 bases). Germline CDR1 is MNHNS and CDR2 is SASEGT. The V and J ends lost 4 bases and 0 bases respectively, with 16 bases between them. The CDR3 length is 17 residues. The CDR3 nucleotides read TGTGCCAGCAGTGCGACCGGGACAAAGAGCTCTGGAAACACCATATATTTT. Encoded protein: CASSATGTKSSGNTIYF.

V and J are TRBV7-2 and TRBJ1-5, with 7 bases identical to TRBD1. The CDR3 runs to 19 residues. V dropped 1 base and J dropped 0; count of bases not matched to a gene: 12. Per the germline V gene, CDR1 is SGHTA and CDR2 is FQGNSA. The CDR3 protein is CASSLGDSGSSYSNQPQHF. The CDR3 DNA is TGTGCCAGCAGCTTAGGGGACAGCGGGTCGAGTTATAGCAATCAGCCCCAGCATTTT.